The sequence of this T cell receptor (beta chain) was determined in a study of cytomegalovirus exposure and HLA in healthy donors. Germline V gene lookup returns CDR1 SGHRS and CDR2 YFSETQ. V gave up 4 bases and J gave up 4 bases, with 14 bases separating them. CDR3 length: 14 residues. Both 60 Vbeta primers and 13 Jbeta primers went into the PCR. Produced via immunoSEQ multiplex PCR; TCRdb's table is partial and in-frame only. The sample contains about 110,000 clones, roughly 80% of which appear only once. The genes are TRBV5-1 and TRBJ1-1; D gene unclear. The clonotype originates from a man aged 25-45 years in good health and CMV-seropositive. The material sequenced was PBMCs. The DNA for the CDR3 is TGCGCCAGCAGCCTATCGAGGTCCGCCACTGAAGCTTTCTTT. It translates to CASSLSRSATEAFF.